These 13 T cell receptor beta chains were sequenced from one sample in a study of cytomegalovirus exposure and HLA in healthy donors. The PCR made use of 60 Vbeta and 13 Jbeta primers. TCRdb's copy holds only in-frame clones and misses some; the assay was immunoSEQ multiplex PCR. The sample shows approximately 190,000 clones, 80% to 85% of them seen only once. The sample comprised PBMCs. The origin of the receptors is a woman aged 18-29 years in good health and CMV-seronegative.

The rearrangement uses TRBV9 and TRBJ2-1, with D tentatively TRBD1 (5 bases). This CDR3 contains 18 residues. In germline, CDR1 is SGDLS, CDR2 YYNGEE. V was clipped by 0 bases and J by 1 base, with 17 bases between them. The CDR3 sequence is CASSVEGQGLWSYNEQFF. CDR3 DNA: TGTGCCAGCAGCGTAGAAGGGCAGGGTCTGTGGTCCTACAATGAGCAGTTCTTC.

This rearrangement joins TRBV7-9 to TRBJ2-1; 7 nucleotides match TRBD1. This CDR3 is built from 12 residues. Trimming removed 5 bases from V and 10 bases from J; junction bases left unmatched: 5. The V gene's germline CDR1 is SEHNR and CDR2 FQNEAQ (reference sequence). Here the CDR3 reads CASSPMGQEQFF. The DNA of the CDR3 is TGTGCCAGCAGCCCGATGGGACAGGAGCAGTTCTTC.

The CDR3 sequence is CAIKEELAGLVQYF. The CDR3 coding sequence is TGTGCCATCAAAGAGGAACTAGCGGGGTTAGTCCAGTACTTC. The chain employs TRBV10-3 and TRBJ2-5; 10 nucleotides agree with TRBD2. The CDR3 totals 14 residues. The trim removed 7 bases at V and 10 bases at J, leaving 12 bases unmatched. Germline CDR1 ENHRY, CDR2 SYGVKD.

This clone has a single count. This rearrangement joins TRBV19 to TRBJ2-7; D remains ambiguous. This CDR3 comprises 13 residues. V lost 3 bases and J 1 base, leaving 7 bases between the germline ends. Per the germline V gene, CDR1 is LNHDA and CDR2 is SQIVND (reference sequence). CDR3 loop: CASSMIRSYEQYF. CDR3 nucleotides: TGTGCCAGTAGTATGATCAGGTCCTACGAGCAGTACTTC.

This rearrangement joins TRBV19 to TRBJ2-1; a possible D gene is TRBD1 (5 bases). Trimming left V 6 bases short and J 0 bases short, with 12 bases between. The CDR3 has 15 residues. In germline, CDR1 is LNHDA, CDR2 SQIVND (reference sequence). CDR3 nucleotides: TGTGCCAGTAGCACACAGGCGAGCTCCTACAATGAGCAGTTCTTC. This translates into CASSTQASSYNEQFF.

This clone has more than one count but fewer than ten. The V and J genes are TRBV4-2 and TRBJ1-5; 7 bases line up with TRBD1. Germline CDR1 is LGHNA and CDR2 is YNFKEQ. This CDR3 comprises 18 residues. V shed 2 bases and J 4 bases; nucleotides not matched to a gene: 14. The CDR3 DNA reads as TGTGCCAGCAGCCAAAACCCGCTAAGGACAGGAGAAAATCAGCCCCAGCATTTT. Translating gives CASSQNPLRTGENQPQHF.

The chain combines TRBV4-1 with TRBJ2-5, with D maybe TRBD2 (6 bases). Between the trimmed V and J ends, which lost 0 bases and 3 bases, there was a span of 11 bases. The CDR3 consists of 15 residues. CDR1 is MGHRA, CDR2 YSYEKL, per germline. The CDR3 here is CASSQDPGRKETQYF. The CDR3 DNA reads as TGCGCCAGCAGCCAAGACCCCGGGAGAAAAGAGACCCAGTACTTC.

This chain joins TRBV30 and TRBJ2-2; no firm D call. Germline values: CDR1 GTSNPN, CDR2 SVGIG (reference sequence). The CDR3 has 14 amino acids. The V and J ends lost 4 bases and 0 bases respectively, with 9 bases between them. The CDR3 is CAWKQQPNTGELFF. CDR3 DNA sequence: TGTGCCTGGAAGCAACAGCCGAACACCGGGGAGCTGTTTTTT.

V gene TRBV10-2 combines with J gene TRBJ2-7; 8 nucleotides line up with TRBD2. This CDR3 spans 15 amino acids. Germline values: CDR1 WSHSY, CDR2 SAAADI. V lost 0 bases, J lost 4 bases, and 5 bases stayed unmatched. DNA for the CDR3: TGCGCCAGCAGTGAGTCGACGGGGGGGCCTTACGAGCAGTACTTC. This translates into CASSESTGGPYEQYF.

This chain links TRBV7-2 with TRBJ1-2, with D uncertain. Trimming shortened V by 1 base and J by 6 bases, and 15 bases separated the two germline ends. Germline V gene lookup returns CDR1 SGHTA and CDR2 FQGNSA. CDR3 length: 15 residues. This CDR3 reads CASSLDLVPSDGYTF. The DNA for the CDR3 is TGTGCCAGCAGCTTAGATCTGGTCCCGAGTGATGGCTACACCTTC. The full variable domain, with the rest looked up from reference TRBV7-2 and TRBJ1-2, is GAGVSQSPSNKVTEKGKDVELRCDPISGHTALYWYRQSLGQGLEFLIYFQGNSAPDKSGLPSDRFSAERTGGSVSTLTIQRTQQEDSAVYLCASSLDLVPSDGYTFGSGTRLTVV.

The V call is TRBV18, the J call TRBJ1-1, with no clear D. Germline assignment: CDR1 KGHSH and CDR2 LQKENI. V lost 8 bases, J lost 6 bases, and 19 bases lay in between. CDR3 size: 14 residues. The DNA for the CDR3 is TGTGCCAGCGCTGAAATCGGCGGAAATGCTGAAGCTTTCTTT. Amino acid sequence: CASAEIGGNAEAFF. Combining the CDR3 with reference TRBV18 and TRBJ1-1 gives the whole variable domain NAGVMQNPRHLVRRRGQEARLRCSPMKGHSHVYWYRQLPEEGLKFMVYLQKENIIDESGMPKERFSAEFPKEGPSILRIQQVVRGDSAAYFCASAEIGGNAEAFFGQGTRLTVV.

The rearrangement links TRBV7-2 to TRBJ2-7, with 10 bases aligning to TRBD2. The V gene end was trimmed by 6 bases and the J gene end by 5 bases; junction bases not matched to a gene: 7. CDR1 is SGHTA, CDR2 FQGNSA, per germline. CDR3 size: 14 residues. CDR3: CASRRAGGPDEQYF. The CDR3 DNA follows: TGTGCCAGCAGGCGAGCGGGAGGGCCGGACGAGCAGTACTTC.

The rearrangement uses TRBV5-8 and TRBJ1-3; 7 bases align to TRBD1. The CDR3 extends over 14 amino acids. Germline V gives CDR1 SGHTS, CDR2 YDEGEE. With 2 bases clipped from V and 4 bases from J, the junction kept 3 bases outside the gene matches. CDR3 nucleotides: TGTGCCAGCAGCTTTGGGACAGTAGGAAACACCATATATTTT. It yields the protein CASSFGTVGNTIYF.